These 18 T cell receptor beta chains were all obtained from the same sample, sequenced in a study of vaccination and CD4 T cells after COVID-19. Regarding treatment: approximately 9-day PBMC culture with coronavirus spike peptide pools or control peptides (ViraFEST assay). Their target antigens are unknown. Sequenced with the Oncomine TCR Beta short-read assay was DNA taken from cultured CD4+ T cells. MiXCR, applied by TCRdb to the PCR reads, yields one record per CDR3 protein. This sample has about 17,000 distinct CDR3 sequences, with 25% to 35% found just once. Sequenced material: cultured CD4+ T cells from blood. The source of these receptors is a human donor with COVID-19.

This clonotype showed up just a few times. The chain couples TRBV2 to TRBJ1-1; 7 bases line up with TRBD1. Looked up from germline, CDR1 is SNHLY and CDR2 is FYNNEI. The CDR3 sequence is 15 residues long. J lost 4 bases, V lost 4 bases, and 9 bases had no gene match. The CDR3, as DNA: TGTGCCAGCAGTGTGGCAGGGGGAAGTGGCACTGAAGCTTTCTTT. Translation: CASSVAGGSGTEAFF.

The chain is built from TRBV29-1 and TRBJ2-5, with D perhaps being TRBD1 or TRBD2 (5 bases each). The ends were cut back, 3 bases at V and 5 bases at J, with 13 bases in the middle. The CDR3 extends over 13 amino acids. Germline assignment: CDR1 SQVTM and CDR2 ANQGSEA. This CDR3 is CSVEGVFGETQYF. In DNA form, the CDR3 reads TGCAGCGTTGAGGGGGTCTTTGGGGAGACCCAGTACTTC.

Only one count was recorded for this clonotype. V and J are TRBV30 and TRBJ2-5; tentative D call: TRBD1 (6 bases). Between the trimmed V and J ends, which lost 0 bases and 2 bases, there was a span of 16 bases. The CDR3 runs to 16 residues. Per germline, CDR1 GTSNPN and CDR2 SVGIG (reference sequence). The CDR3 loop is CAWSVGLGGRQETQYF. CDR3 nucleotide sequence: TGTGCCTGGAGTGTTGGTTTAGGGGGAAGGCAAGAGACCCAGTACTTC.

This clonotype was seen only a few times. The chain recombines TRBV20-1 with TRBJ1-6; a possible D gene is TRBD1 (6 bases). The germline V gene encodes CDR1 DFQATT and CDR2 SNEGSKA (reference sequence). The CDR3 loop spans 12 amino acids. The CDR3 is CRFRGTNSPLHF. CDR3 DNA sequence: TGCAGGTTTAGGGGGACTAATTCACCCCTCCACTTT.

V and J are TRBV7-6 and TRBJ2-1; weak D call: TRBD2 (5 bases). The CDR3 is made up of 15 amino acids. V gave up 3 bases and J gave up 3 bases, with 12 bases separating them. CDR1 SGHVS and CDR2 FNYEAQ come from the germline V gene. The CDR3 bases are TGTGCCAGCAGCTTTGGGCGGGCGGGCTACAATGAGCAGTTCTTC. This sequence encodes CASSFGRAGYNEQFF.

This clonotype was seen only a few times. In DNA, the CDR3 is TGTGCCAGCAGGTCCCTAGCGGGGGCTTACGAGCAGTACTTC. Its translation is CASRSLAGAYEQYF. The rearrangement links TRBV11-2 to TRBJ2-7, with 10 bases that match TRBD2. V lost 6 bases and J lost 4; bases outside the gene matches: 6. Germline V gene sequence: CDR1 SGHAT, CDR2 FQNNGV. The CDR3 has 14 amino acids. Together with reference TRBV11-2 and TRBJ2-7, the CDR3 gives the full variable domain: EAGVAQSPRYKIIEKRQSVAFWCNPISGHATLYWYQQILGQGPKLLIQFQNNGVVDDSQLPKDRFSAERLKGVDSTLKIQPAKLEDSAVYLCASRSLAGAYEQYFGPGTRLTVT.

This clonotype was picked up a small number of times. The chain is built from TRBV7-9 and TRBJ1-5; 9 bases match TRBD1. CDR1 SEHNR and CDR2 FQNEAQ come from the germline V gene (reference sequence). The CDR3 is 16 amino acids. V lost 5 bases to trimming and J lost 2 bases; unmatched junction nucleotides: 7. The CDR3 is CASSPIDRGGNQPQHF. The CDR3 DNA is TGTGCCAGCAGCCCAATTGACAGGGGGGGCAATCAGCCCCAGCATTTT.

This chain connects TRBV2 to TRBJ2-5; 8 bases match TRBD2. The CDR3 contains 15 residues. V shed 3 bases, J shed 2 bases, and the junction held 5 bases outside the gene matches. The germline CDR1 and CDR2 sequences are SNHLY and FYNNEI. CDR3 amino acids: CASSEDSGEQETQYF. The CDR3 DNA reads as TGTGCCAGCAGTGAGGATAGCGGGGAGCAAGAGACCCAGTACTTC.

The rearrangement uses TRBV6-2 or TRBV6-3 and TRBJ2-6; 11 bases line up with TRBD2. CDR1 is MNHEY, CDR2 SVGEGT, per germline. The CDR3 runs 18 residues. The trim removed 5 bases at V and 0 bases at J, leaving 6 bases unmatched. The CDR3 nucleotides are TGTGCCAGCAGTCCCCTAGCGGGGGGCCTCTCTGGGGCCAACGTCCTGACTTTC. Protein: CASSPLAGGLSGANVLTF.

In nucleotides, the CDR3 is TGTGCCATCAGTGAGTCCGGACAGGGGGGCGGCTACACCTTC. It encodes CAISESGQGGGYTF. The chain combines TRBV10-3 with TRBJ1-2, with 10 bases fitting TRBD1. V lost 0 bases to trimming and J lost 8 bases; unmatched junction nucleotides: 3. The CDR3 length is 14 residues. CDR1 is ENHRY and CDR2 is SYGVKD in the germline V gene.

The CDR3 DNA reads as TGTGCCAGCAGCTACAACTACGAGCAGTACTTC. It yields the protein CASSYNYEQYF. The J gene is TRBJ2-7, the V gene TRBV11-3; no definite D call. The CDR3 is made up of 11 amino acids. The V gene lost 4 bases and the J gene lost 3 bases, with 4 bases spanning the gap. Germline-derived CDR1 and CDR2 are SGHNT and YENEEA.

The table lists this clonotype with a few counts. The V and J genes are TRBV27 and TRBJ1-4, with TRBD1 matching 7 bases. V trimming: 4 bases; J trimming: 3 bases; junction bases outside the gene matches: 8. The CDR3 is 16 residues long. CDR1 and CDR2 from the germline V gene are MNHEY and SMNVEV (reference sequence). As DNA, the CDR3 is TGTGCCAGCAGTTCCCTAGGGGGCGGTCCTAATGAAAAACTGTTTTTT. The encoded protein is CASSSLGGGPNEKLFF.

V and J are TRBV28 and TRBJ1-3; TRBD1 might be the D (5 bases). V lost 5 bases, J lost 0 bases, and 14 bases lay in between. This CDR3 contains 16 residues. Germline V gene lookup returns CDR1 MDHEN and CDR2 SYDVKM. CDR3 sequence: CASSLGGARSGNTIYF. CDR3 nucleotides: TGTGCCAGCAGTCTGGGTGGGGCTCGCTCTGGAAACACCATATATTTT.

This sequence joins TRBV12-3 or TRBV12-4 and TRBJ2-1; D is unresolved. V dropped 0 bases and J dropped 7 bases, with 19 bases sitting between them. The CDR3 contains 17 residues. The CDR3 DNA reads TGTGCCAGCAGTTTAGCGCGAGGTTTCACAACTGAGAATGAGCAGTTCTTC. This encodes CASSLARGFTTENEQFF.

J is TRBJ2-3 and V is TRBV20-1; TRBD2 matches at 8 bases. Germline V CDR1 and CDR2: DFQATT, SNEGSKA (reference sequence). This CDR3 region has 14 residues. J was trimmed by 5 bases and V by 1 base; bases with no gene match: 5. The CDR3 nucleotides are TGCAGTGCTAGAGCGGGGGGGAGGCAAGATACGCAGTATTTT. Encoded protein: CSARAGGRQDTQYF.

There are a few counts of this clonotype. This rearrangement joins TRBV19 to TRBJ1-5, with TRBD1 matching 7 bases. V lost 6 bases and J lost 0; bases outside the gene matches: 5. The CDR3 spans 15 residues. Per the germline V gene, CDR1 is LNHDA and CDR2 is SQIVND (reference sequence). CDR3 sequence: CASRGQSFSNQPQHF. CDR3 nucleotides: TGTGCCAGTAGGGGACAGTCGTTTAGCAATCAGCCCCAGCATTTT.

This clonotype was counted only a few times. V and J are TRBV6-2 or TRBV6-3 and TRBJ2-3; 8 bases align to TRBD2. Germline V gives CDR1 MNHEY, CDR2 SVGEGT. The CDR3 consists of 15 residues. V dropped 6 bases and J dropped 2; count of bases not matched to a gene: 7. CDR3 nucleotide sequence: TGTGCCAGCAGCTCAGCGGGGGTATACACAGATACGCAGTATTTT. Translated: CASSSAGVYTDTQYF.

This CDR3 is CASSIDSGGNYGYTF. CDR3 DNA: TGTGCCAGTAGTATAGATTCAGGGGGCAACTATGGCTACACCTTC. The chain links TRBV19 to TRBJ1-2; 8 bases map to TRBD1. The J segment lost 2 bases and the V segment lost 0 bases, leaving 2 bases of the junction unmatched. This CDR3 region has 15 residues. Germline V gives CDR1 LNHDA, CDR2 SQIVND (reference sequence).